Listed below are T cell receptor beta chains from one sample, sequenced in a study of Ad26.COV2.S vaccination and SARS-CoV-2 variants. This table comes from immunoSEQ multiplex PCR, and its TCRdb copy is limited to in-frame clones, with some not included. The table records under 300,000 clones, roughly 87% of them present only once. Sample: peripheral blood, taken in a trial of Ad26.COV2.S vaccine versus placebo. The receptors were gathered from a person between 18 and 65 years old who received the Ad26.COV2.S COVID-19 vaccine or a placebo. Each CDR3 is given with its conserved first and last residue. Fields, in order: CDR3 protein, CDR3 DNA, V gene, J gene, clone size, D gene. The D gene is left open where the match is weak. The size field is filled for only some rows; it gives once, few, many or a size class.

CDR3 protein: CASSESDRGFLTEQFF
CDR3 DNA: TGTGCCAGCAGCGAAAGCGACAGGGGGTTTTTGACGGAGCAGTTCTTC
V gene: TRBV7-9
J gene: TRBJ2-1
clone size: -
D gene: TRBD1

CDR3 protein: CASSESTGSSYNEQFF
CDR3 DNA: TGTGCCAGCAGTGAATCAACTGGAAGCTCCTACAATGAGCAGTTCTTC
V gene: TRBV25-1
J gene: TRBJ2-1
clone size: -
D gene: -

CDR3 protein: CASSKGLANTGELFF
CDR3 DNA: TGTGCCAGCAGCAAGGGACTAGCGAACACCGGGGAGCTGTTTTTT
V gene: TRBV5-6
J gene: TRBJ2-2
clone size: -
D gene: TRBD2

CDR3 protein: CASTTTKTGTRSGANVLTF
CDR3 DNA: TGTGCCAGTACCACAACGAAGACAGGGACCCGCTCTGGGGCCAACGTCCTGACTTTC
V gene: TRBV19
J gene: TRBJ2-6
clone size: -
D gene: TRBD1

CDR3 protein: CASGLDGQQETQYF
CDR3 DNA: TGTGCTAGTGGTTTGGACGGACAGCAAGAGACCCAGTACTTC
V gene: TRBV12-5
J gene: TRBJ2-5
clone size: -
D gene: -

CDR3 protein: CASSPPEVKRNQPQHF
CDR3 DNA: TGTGCCAGCTCACCACCGGAGGTCAAGAGAAATCAGCCCCAGCATTTT
V gene: TRBV18
J gene: TRBJ1-5
clone size: -
D gene: -

CDR3 protein: CASSPDRVRLAEKLFF
CDR3 DNA: TGTGCCAGCAGCCCAGACAGGGTACGGTTGGCTGAAAAACTGTTTTTT
V gene: TRBV6-6
J gene: TRBJ1-4
clone size: -
D gene: TRBD1

CDR3 protein: CASSQGPSLSYGYTF
CDR3 DNA: TGTGCCAGCAGCCAGGGACCCTCTTTGAGCTATGGCTACACCTTC
V gene: TRBV6-5
J gene: TRBJ1-2
clone size: few
D gene: -

CDR3 protein: CASSLHSGGANEQFF
CDR3 DNA: TGCGCCAGCAGCTTGCATAGCGGGGGGGCGAATGAGCAGTTCTTC
V gene: TRBV5-1
J gene: TRBJ2-1
clone size: -
D gene: TRBD2

CDR3 protein: CASSSGLAAYNEQFF
CDR3 DNA: TGTGCCAGCAGTTCGGGACTAGCGGCCTACAATGAGCAGTTCTTC
V gene: TRBV6-5
J gene: TRBJ2-1
clone size: -
D gene: TRBD2

CDR3 protein: CASSLDRGVRPQHF
CDR3 DNA: TGTGCCAGCAGTCTCGACAGGGGGGTACGTCCCCAGCATTTT
V gene: TRBV28
J gene: TRBJ1-5
clone size: -
D gene: TRBD1

CDR3 protein: CASISRRLDTEAFF
CDR3 DNA: TGTGCCAGCATTAGTAGGAGGCTAGACACTGAAGCTTTCTTT
V gene: TRBV6-5
J gene: TRBJ1-1
clone size: -
D gene: -

CDR3 protein: CASSLVASSGNTIYF
CDR3 DNA: TGTGCCAGCAGCTTAGTGGCCAGCTCTGGAAACACCATATATTTT
V gene: TRBV7-2
J gene: TRBJ1-3
clone size: once
D gene: -

CDR3 protein: CASRGFTDTQYF
CDR3 DNA: TGTGCCAGCAGGGGATTTACAGATACGCAGTATTTT
V gene: TRBV5-4
J gene: TRBJ2-3
clone size: -
D gene: -

CDR3 protein: CASSRTTGLVGTDTQYF
CDR3 DNA: TGTGCCAGCAGCCGTACGACGGGACTTGTGGGGACAGATACGCAGTATTTT
V gene: TRBV3-1/TRBV3-2
J gene: TRBJ2-3
clone size: -
D gene: -

CDR3 protein: CASSPGGVNTEAFF
CDR3 DNA: TGTGCCAGCAGCCCCGGCGGGGTGAACACTGAAGCTTTCTTT
V gene: TRBV7-2
J gene: TRBJ1-1
clone size: -
D gene: -

CDR3 protein: CASSLWTENTEAFF
CDR3 DNA: TGCGCCAGCAGCTTGTGGACAGAGAACACTGAAGCTTTCTTT
V gene: TRBV5-1
J gene: TRBJ1-1
clone size: -
D gene: -

CDR3 protein: CASSWGRMNTEAFF
CDR3 DNA: TGTGCCAGCAGCTGGGGACGGATGAACACTGAAGCTTTCTTT
V gene: TRBV5-6
J gene: TRBJ1-1
clone size: -
D gene: -

CDR3 protein: CASSRDRAKQYF
CDR3 DNA: TGTGCCAGCAGCAGGGACAGGGCAAAGCAGTACTTC
V gene: TRBV5-6
J gene: TRBJ2-7
clone size: -
D gene: TRBD1

CDR3 protein: CASSQVTYGYTF
CDR3 DNA: TGTGCCAGCAGCCAAGTTACCTATGGCTACACCTTC
V gene: TRBV3-1/TRBV3-2
J gene: TRBJ1-2
clone size: few
D gene: -

CDR3 protein: CASSLDVKSYGYTF
CDR3 DNA: TGTGCCAGCAGCTTAGATGTGAAAAGCTATGGCTACACCTTC
V gene: TRBV11-2
J gene: TRBJ1-2
clone size: once
D gene: -

CDR3 protein: CASSYGLSSYEQYF
CDR3 DNA: TGTGCCAGCAGTTATGGACTGTCCTCCTACGAGCAGTACTTC
V gene: TRBV6-5
J gene: TRBJ2-7
clone size: -
D gene: -

CDR3 protein: CATSRDQGMNTEAFF
CDR3 DNA: TGTGCCACCAGCAGAGATCAGGGGATGAACACTGAAGCTTTCTTT
V gene: TRBV15
J gene: TRBJ1-1
clone size: -
D gene: -

CDR3 protein: CASSLQDRGDTEAFF
CDR3 DNA: TGTGCCAGCAGTCTCCAGGACAGGGGTGACACTGAAGCTTTCTTT
V gene: TRBV25-1
J gene: TRBJ1-1
clone size: few
D gene: TRBD1

CDR3 protein: CASSVSFTGELFF
CDR3 DNA: TGTGCCAGCAGCGTCAGTTTCACCGGGGAGCTGTTTTTT
V gene: TRBV9
J gene: TRBJ2-2
clone size: few
D gene: -

CDR3 protein: CAWSPQPRNGYTF
CDR3 DNA: TGTGCCTGGAGCCCCCAGCCGAGGAATGGCTACACCTTC
V gene: TRBV30
J gene: TRBJ1-2
clone size: -
D gene: -

CDR3 protein: CASSPISGTGVYEQYF
CDR3 DNA: TGTGCCAGCTCACCGATTTCCGGGACAGGGGTCTACGAGCAGTACTTC
V gene: TRBV18
J gene: TRBJ2-7
clone size: -
D gene: TRBD1

CDR3 protein: CASSGTGLNEKLFF
CDR3 DNA: TGTGCCAGCTCAGGGACGGGGCTTAATGAAAAACTGTTTTTT
V gene: TRBV18
J gene: TRBJ1-4
clone size: once
D gene: -

CDR3 protein: CASAGAGAGSPLHF
CDR3 DNA: TGTGCCAGCGCCGGAGCAGGGGCGGGCTCACCCCTCCACTTT
V gene: TRBV6-5
J gene: TRBJ1-6
clone size: -
D gene: -

CDR3 protein: CASSLFGTATSREQFF
CDR3 DNA: TGTGCCAGCAGCTTATTCGGAACAGCGACTAGCCGAGAGCAGTTCTTC
V gene: TRBV7-9
J gene: TRBJ2-1
clone size: -
D gene: TRBD2

CDR3 protein: CASTTAMDGGYGYTF
CDR3 DNA: TGTGCCAGTACGACCGCAATGGACGGGGGGTATGGCTACACCTTC
V gene: TRBV19
J gene: TRBJ1-2
clone size: -
D gene: -

CDR3 protein: CASSLKGSRNTIYF
CDR3 DNA: TGTGCCAGCAGCTTGAAGGGGAGCAGAAACACCATATATTTT
V gene: TRBV5-8
J gene: TRBJ1-3
clone size: -
D gene: -

CDR3 protein: CSVGSGGYNEQFF
CDR3 DNA: TGCAGCGTTGGTAGCGGGGGTTACAATGAGCAGTTCTTC
V gene: TRBV29-1
J gene: TRBJ2-1
clone size: -
D gene: TRBD2

CDR3 protein: CASSSSGRAPDTQYF
CDR3 DNA: TGTGCCAGCAGTTCTAGCGGGAGGGCCCCAGATACGCAGTATTTT
V gene: TRBV7-9
J gene: TRBJ2-3
clone size: -
D gene: TRBD2

CDR3 protein: CAWSVARGGGYTF
CDR3 DNA: TGTGCCTGGAGTGTAGCACGGGGAGGTGGCTACACCTTC
V gene: TRBV30
J gene: TRBJ1-2
clone size: -
D gene: -

CDR3 protein: CASSSGDRGTVGTQYF
CDR3 DNA: TGTGCCAGCAGCTCGGGGGACAGGGGGACTGTGGGGACCCAGTACTTC
V gene: TRBV5-4
J gene: TRBJ2-5
clone size: -
D gene: TRBD1

CDR3 protein: CASTSLENTEAFF
CDR3 DNA: TGTGCCAGCACCTCATTAGAGAACACTGAAGCTTTCTTT
V gene: TRBV2
J gene: TRBJ1-1
clone size: -
D gene: -

CDR3 protein: CASSQTSGMRETQYF
CDR3 DNA: TGTGCCAGCAGCCAAACTAGCGGGATGCGAGAGACCCAGTACTTC
V gene: TRBV2
J gene: TRBJ2-5
clone size: -
D gene: TRBD2

CDR3 protein: CASRTGAVGNSPLHF
CDR3 DNA: TGTGCCAGCAGAACAGGGGCGGTAGGCAATTCACCCCTCCACTTT
V gene: TRBV14
J gene: TRBJ1-6
clone size: -
D gene: TRBD1

CDR3 protein: CASNGDRVDYEQYF
CDR3 DNA: TGCGCCAGCAATGGAGACAGGGTTGACTACGAGCAGTACTTC
V gene: TRBV10-1
J gene: TRBJ2-7
clone size: -
D gene: TRBD1

CDR3 protein: CASTYSAGREQYF
CDR3 DNA: TGTGCCAGTACCTACTCGGCAGGGCGAGAGCAGTACTTC
V gene: TRBV19
J gene: TRBJ2-7
clone size: -
D gene: -

CDR3 protein: CASSQVGNEQYF
CDR3 DNA: TGTGCCAGCAGCCAAGTAGGCAACGAGCAGTACTTC
V gene: TRBV4-2
J gene: TRBJ2-7
clone size: few
D gene: -

CDR3 protein: CASSTPTGVKTEAFF
CDR3 DNA: TGTGCCAGCAGCACCCCGACAGGGGTGAAGACTGAAGCTTTCTTT
V gene: TRBV11-1
J gene: TRBJ1-1
clone size: -
D gene: TRBD1

CDR3 protein: CASSFGQGETNYGYTF
CDR3 DNA: TGCGCCAGCAGCTTTGGACAGGGGGAGACTAACTATGGCTACACCTTC
V gene: TRBV5-1
J gene: TRBJ1-2
clone size: once
D gene: TRBD1

CDR3 protein: CAWSGVQGHRPEKLFF
CDR3 DNA: TGTGCCTGGAGTGGGGTACAGGGGCACCGCCCCGAAAAACTGTTTTTT
V gene: TRBV30
J gene: TRBJ1-4
clone size: -
D gene: TRBD1

CDR3 protein: CAWTPGQGVTDTQYF
CDR3 DNA: TGTGCCTGGACTCCGGGACAGGGAGTCACAGATACGCAGTATTTT
V gene: TRBV30
J gene: TRBJ2-3
clone size: -
D gene: TRBD1

CDR3 protein: CASSWTSGGMDTQYF
CDR3 DNA: TGCGCCAGCAGCTGGACTAGCGGGGGGATGGATACGCAGTATTTT
V gene: TRBV5-1
J gene: TRBJ2-3
clone size: -
D gene: TRBD2

CDR3 protein: CASSQSGVVASGSSDTQYF
CDR3 DNA: TGTGCCAGCAGCCAATCCGGGGTCGTAGCTAGCGGGAGCTCAGATACGCAGTATTTT
V gene: TRBV3-1/TRBV3-2
J gene: TRBJ2-3
clone size: few
D gene: TRBD2

CDR3 protein: CASSLQATSWYF
CDR3 DNA: TGCGCCAGCAGCTTGCAGGCCACCAGTTGGTACTTC
V gene: TRBV5-1
J gene: TRBJ2-5
clone size: -
D gene: -

CDR3 protein: CASSIGRNTDTQYF
CDR3 DNA: TGTGCCAGTAGTATAGGAAGAAACACAGATACGCAGTATTTT
V gene: TRBV19
J gene: TRBJ2-3
clone size: -
D gene: -

CDR3 protein: CASTQGVTEKLFF
CDR3 DNA: TGTGCCAGCACCCAGGGGGTAACGGAAAAACTGTTTTTT
V gene: TRBV12-3/TRBV12-4
J gene: TRBJ1-4
clone size: -
D gene: TRBD1

CDR3 protein: CASSHVTSVGDTQYF
CDR3 DNA: TGTGCCAGCAGCCATGTGACTAGCGTGGGGGATACGCAGTATTTT
V gene: TRBV3-1/TRBV3-2
J gene: TRBJ2-3
clone size: -
D gene: TRBD2